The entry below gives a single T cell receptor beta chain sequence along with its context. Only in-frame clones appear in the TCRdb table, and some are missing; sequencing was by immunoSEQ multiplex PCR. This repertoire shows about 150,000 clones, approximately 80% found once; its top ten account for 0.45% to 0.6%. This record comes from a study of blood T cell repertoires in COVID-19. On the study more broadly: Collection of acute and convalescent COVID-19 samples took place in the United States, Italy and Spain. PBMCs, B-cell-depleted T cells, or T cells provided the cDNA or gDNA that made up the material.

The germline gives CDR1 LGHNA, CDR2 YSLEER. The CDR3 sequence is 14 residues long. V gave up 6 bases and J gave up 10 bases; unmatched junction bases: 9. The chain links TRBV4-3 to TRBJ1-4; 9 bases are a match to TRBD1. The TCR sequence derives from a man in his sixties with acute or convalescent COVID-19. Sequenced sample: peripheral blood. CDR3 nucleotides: TGCGCCAGCAGTTCTGGACAGGGGATAGGAAAACTGTTTTTT. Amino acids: CASSSGQGIGKLFF.